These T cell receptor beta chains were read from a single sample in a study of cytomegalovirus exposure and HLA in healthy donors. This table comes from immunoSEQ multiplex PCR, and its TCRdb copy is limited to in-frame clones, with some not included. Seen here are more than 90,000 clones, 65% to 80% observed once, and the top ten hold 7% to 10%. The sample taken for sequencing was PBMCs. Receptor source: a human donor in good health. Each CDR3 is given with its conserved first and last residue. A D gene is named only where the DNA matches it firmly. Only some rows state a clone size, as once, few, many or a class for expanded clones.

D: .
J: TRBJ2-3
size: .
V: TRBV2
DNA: TGTGCCAGGAAGACTATCGGCACAGATACGCAGTATTTT
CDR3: CARKTIGTDTQYF

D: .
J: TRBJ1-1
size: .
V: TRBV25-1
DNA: TGTGCCAGCAGTGAATCGGGGTCCTCAGGGAGGAAAGCTTTCTTT
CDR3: CASSESGSSGRKAFF

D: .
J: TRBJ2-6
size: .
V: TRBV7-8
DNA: TGTGCCAGCAGCTTAGGCGGGGTCGGGGCCAACGTCCTGACTTTC
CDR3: CASSLGGVGANVLTF

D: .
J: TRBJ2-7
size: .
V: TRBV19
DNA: TGTGCCAGTAGTATTGGCCCTGCGGTGAGCTCCTACGAGCAGTACTTC
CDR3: CASSIGPAVSSYEQYF

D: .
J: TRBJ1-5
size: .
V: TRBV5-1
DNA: TGCGCCAGCAGCTTGGATTCAGGGAGCAATCAGCCCCAGCATTTT
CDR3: CASSLDSGSNQPQHF

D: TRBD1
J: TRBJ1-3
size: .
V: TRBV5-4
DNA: TGTGCCAGCAGCGACCAGACAGGGGGAAACACCATATATTTT
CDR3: CASSDQTGGNTIYF

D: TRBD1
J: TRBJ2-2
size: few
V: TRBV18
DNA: TGTGCCAGCTCACCCGGGACAGTCCGGTGGGACACCGGGGAGCTGTTTTTT
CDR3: CASSPGTVRWDTGELFF

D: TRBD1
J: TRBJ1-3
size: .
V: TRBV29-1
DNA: TGCAGCGTTGACTACAGGGGAGGAAACACCATATATTTT
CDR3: CSVDYRGGNTIYF

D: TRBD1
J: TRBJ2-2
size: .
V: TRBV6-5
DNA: TGTGCCAGCACCAGGGGGCCGTTCACCGGGGAGCTGTTTTTT
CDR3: CASTRGPFTGELFF

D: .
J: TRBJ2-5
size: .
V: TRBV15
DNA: TGTGCCACCAGCAGAGATGTGGCCCCGTCAGCGGGAGAGACCCAGTACTTC
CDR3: CATSRDVAPSAGETQYF

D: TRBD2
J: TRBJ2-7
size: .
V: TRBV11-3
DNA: TGTGCCAGCAGCCAGACCGCGGGGGGCTACGAGCAGTACTTC
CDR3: CASSQTAGGYEQYF

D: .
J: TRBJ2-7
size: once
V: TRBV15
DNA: TGTGCCACCAGCTTCTCAGGGGGGCCCTCCTACGAGCAGTACTTC
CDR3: CATSFSGGPSYEQYF

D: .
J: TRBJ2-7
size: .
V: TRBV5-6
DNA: TGTGCCAGCAGCTTGTGGGGCGACAGCTCCTACGAGCAGTACTTC
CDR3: CASSLWGDSSYEQYF

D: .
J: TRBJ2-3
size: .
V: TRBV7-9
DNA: TGTGCCAGCAGCTTCTTTTCCCTTACTAGCACAGATACGCAGTATTTT
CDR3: CASSFFSLTSTDTQYF

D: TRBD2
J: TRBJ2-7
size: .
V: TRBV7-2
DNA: TGTGCCAGCAGCGCGGGGGGGGTCGAGCAGTACTTC
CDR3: CASSAGGVEQYF

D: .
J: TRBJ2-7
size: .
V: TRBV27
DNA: TGTGCCAGCAGCCCCCCCCGGGGCGAGCAGTACTTC
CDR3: CASSPPRGEQYF

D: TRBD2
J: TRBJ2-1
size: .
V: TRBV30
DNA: TGTGCCTGGAGTGTATTATCGGGAGGGCCGGTTGAGCAGTTCTTC
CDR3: CAWSVLSGGPVEQFF

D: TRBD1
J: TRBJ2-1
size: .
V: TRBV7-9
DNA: TGTGCCAGCAGCGAATCAGGGACAGCCTACAATGAGCAGTTCTTC
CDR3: CASSESGTAYNEQFF

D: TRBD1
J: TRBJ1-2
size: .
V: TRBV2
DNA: TGTGCCAGCAGGACCGGGACAGGGCGGGTCTACACCTTC
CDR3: CASRTGTGRVYTF

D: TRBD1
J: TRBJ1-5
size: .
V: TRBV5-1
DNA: TGCGCCAGCAGCCCGGACAGGGATCAGCCCCAGCATTTT
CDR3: CASSPDRDQPQHF

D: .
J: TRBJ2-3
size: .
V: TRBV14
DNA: TGTGCCAGCAGCGCGCGGGGACCAGATACGCAGTATTTT
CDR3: CASSARGPDTQYF

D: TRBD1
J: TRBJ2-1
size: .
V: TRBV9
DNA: TGTGCCAGCAGCGTAGTATGGACAGGCAGTGAGCAGTTCTTC
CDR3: CASSVVWTGSEQFF

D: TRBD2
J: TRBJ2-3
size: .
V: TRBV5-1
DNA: TGCGCCAGCAGCTTGGTACAGCGGGGGGCTAGCACAGATACGCAGTATTTT
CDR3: CASSLVQRGASTDTQYF

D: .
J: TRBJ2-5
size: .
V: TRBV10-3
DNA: TGTGCCATCAGTGAGGAGGTCCGAGGCGGGACCCAGTACTTC
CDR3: CAISEEVRGGTQYF

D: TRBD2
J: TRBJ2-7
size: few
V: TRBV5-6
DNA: TGTGCCAGCAGCCCGCGGGGGGCGGGTTACTACGAGCAGTACTTC
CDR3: CASSPRGAGYYEQYF

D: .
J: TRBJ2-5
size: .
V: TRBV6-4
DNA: TGTGCCAGCAGTGAAGGAGGCGACGGGGAATCGACCCAGTACTTC
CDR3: CASSEGGDGESTQYF

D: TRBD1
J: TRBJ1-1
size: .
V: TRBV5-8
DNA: TGTGCCAGCAGCGACCAGACAGGGGGCGTTAGAACTGAAGCTTTCTTT
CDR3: CASSDQTGGVRTEAFF

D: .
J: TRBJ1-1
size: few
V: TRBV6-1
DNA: TGTGCCAGCCCACTGGGGGGGCAGAACACTGAAGCTTTCTTT
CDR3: CASPLGGQNTEAFF

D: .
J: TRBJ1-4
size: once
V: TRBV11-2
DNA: TGTGCCAGCAGCCCACAGGGTATCTTTGAAAAACTGTTTTTT
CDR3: CASSPQGIFEKLFF

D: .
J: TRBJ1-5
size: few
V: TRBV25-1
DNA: TGTGCCAGCGGCCCGGGTGATCAGCCCCAGCATTTT
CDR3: CASGPGDQPQHF

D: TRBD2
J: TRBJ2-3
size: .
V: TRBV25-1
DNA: TGTGCCAGCAGTAGGGGGACTAGCGACCGCACAGATACGCAGTATTTT
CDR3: CASSRGTSDRTDTQYF

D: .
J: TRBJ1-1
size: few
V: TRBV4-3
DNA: TGCGCCAGCAGCCAAGTATGGGGCGTGAACACTGAAGCTTTCTTT
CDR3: CASSQVWGVNTEAFF

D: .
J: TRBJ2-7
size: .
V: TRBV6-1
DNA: TGTGTGATACAGGGTCGCTACGAGCAGTACTTC
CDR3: CVIQGRYEQYF

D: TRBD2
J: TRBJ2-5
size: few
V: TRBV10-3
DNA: TGTGCCATCAGTGACCCAGGACTAGCGGGGGGTGCCCAGTACTTC
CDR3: CAISDPGLAGGAQYF

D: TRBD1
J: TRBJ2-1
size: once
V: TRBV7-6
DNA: TGTGCCAGCAGCTTACAGGGGGCTCTGTCCTACAATGAGCAGTTCTTC
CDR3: CASSLQGALSYNEQFF

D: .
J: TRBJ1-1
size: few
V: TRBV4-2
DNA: TGTGCCAGCAGCCAAGAAGGAGTCGGGAACACTGAAGCTTTCTTT
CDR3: CASSQEGVGNTEAFF